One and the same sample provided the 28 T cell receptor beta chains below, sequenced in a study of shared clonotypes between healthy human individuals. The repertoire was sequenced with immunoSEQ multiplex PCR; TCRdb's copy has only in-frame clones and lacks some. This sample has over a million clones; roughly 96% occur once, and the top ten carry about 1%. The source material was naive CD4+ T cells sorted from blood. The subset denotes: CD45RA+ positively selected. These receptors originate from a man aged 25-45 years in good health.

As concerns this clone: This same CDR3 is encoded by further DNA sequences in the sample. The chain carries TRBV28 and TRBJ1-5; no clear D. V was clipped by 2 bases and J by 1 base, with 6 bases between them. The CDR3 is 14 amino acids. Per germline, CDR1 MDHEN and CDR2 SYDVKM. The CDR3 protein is CASSLRVSNQPQHF. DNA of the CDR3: TGTGCCAGCAGTTTAAGGGTCAGCAATCAGCCCCAGCATTTT.

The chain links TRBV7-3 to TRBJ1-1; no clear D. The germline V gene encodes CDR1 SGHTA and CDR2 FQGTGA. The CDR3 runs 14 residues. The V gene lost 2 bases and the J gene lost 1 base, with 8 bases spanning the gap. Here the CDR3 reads CASSLGGGNTEAFF. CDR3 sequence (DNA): TGTGCCAGCAGCTTAGGAGGAGGGAACACTGAAGCTTTCTTT.

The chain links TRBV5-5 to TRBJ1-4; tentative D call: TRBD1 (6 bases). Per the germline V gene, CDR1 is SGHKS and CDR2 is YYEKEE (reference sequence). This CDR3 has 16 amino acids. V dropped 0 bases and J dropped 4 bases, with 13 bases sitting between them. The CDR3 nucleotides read TGTGCCAGCAGCTTGGCCCCCGGACAGAATAATGAAAAACTGTTTTTT. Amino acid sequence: CASSLAPGQNNEKLFF.

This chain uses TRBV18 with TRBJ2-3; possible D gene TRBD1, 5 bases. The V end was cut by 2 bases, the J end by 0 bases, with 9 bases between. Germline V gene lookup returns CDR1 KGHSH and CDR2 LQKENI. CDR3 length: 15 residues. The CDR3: CASSPKHRSTDTQYF. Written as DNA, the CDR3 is TGTGCCAGCTCACCAAAGCACAGGAGCACAGATACGCAGTATTTT. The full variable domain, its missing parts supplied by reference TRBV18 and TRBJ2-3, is NAGVMQNPRHLVRRRGQEARLRCSPMKGHSHVYWYRQLPEEGLKFMVYLQKENIIDESGMPKERFSAEFPKEGPSILRIQQVVRGDSAAYFCASSPKHRSTDTQYFGPGTRLTVL.

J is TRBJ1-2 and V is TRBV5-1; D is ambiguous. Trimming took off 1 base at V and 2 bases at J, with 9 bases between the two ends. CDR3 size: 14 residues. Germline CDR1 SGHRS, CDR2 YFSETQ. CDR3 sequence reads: CASSLSRLNYGYTF. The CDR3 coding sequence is TGCGCCAGCAGCTTGTCCAGACTGAACTATGGCTACACCTTC.

The CDR3 DNA is TGTGCCAGCAGTGAAGGTTTCATCCCAGGGTGGCTGTTTTTT. Protein: CASSEGFIPGWLFF. The rearrangement uses TRBV6-1 and TRBJ1-4; D is perhaps TRBD1 (5 bases). This CDR3 spans 14 amino acids. Germline V gives CDR1 MNHNS, CDR2 SASEGT. The V and J ends lost 1 base and 14 bases respectively, with 17 bases between them.

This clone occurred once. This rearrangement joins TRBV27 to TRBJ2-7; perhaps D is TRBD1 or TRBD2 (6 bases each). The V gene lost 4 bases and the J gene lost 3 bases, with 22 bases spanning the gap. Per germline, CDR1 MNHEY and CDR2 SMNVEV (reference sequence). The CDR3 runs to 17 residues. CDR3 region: CASSSWTTGTDLYEQYF. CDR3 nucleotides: TGTGCCAGCAGTTCCTGGACCACAGGGACTGACCTCTACGAGCAGTACTTC.

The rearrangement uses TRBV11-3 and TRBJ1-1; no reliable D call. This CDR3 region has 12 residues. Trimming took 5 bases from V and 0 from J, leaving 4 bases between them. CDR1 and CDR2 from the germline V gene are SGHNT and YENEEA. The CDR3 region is CASSRLNTEAFF. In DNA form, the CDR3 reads TGTGCCAGCAGCAGGTTGAACACTGAAGCTTTCTTT.

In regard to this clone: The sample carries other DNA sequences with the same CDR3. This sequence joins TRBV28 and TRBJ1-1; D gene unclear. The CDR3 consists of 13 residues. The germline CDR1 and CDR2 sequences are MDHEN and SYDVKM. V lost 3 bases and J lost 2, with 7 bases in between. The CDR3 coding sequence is TGTGCCAGCAGTTTTGGGCATAACACTGAAGCTTTCTTT. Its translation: CASSFGHNTEAFF.

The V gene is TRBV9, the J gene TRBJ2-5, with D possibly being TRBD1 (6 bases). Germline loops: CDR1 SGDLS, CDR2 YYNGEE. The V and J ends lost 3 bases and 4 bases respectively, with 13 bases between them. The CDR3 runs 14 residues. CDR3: CASSALTGRETQYF. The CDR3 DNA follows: TGTGCCAGCAGCGCCCTGACAGGAAGAGAGACCCAGTACTTC.

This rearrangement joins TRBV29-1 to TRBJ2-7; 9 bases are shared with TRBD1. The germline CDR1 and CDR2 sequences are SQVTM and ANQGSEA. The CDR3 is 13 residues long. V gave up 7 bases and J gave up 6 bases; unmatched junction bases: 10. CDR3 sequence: CSAPGQGNREQYF. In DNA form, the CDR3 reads TGCAGCGCCCCGGGACAGGGAAATCGCGAGCAGTACTTC.

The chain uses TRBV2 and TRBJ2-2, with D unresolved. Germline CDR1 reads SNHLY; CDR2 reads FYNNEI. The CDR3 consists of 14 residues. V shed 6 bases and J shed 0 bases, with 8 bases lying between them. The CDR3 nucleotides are TGTGCCAGCAGCCCGAACCCGAACACCGGGGAGCTGTTTTTT. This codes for CASSPNPNTGELFF.

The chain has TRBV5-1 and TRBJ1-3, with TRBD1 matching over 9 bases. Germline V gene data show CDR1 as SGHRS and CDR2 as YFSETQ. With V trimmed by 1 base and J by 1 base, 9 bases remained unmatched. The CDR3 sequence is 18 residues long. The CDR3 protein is CASSLSGTGFSSGNTIYF. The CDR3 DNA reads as TGCGCCAGCAGCTTGTCCGGGACAGGGTTTTCATCTGGAAACACCATATATTTT.

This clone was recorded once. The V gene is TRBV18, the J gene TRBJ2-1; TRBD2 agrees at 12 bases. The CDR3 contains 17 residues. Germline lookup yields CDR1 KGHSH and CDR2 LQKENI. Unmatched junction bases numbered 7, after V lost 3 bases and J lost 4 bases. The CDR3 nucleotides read TGTGCCAGCTCACCTCTGGCTAGCGGGAGGGTATACAATGAGCAGTTCTTC. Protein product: CASSPLASGRVYNEQFF.

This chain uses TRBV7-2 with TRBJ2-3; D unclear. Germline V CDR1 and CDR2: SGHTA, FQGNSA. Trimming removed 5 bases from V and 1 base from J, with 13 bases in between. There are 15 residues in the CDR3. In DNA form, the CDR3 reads TGTGCCAGCAGCCTGCGACCCCCCCGCACAGATACGCAGTATTTT. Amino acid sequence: CASSLRPPRTDTQYF.

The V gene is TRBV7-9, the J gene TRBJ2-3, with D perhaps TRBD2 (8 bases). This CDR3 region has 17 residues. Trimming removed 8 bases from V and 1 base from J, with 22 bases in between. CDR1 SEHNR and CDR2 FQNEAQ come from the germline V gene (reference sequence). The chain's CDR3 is CASPGLSSGTGTDTQYF. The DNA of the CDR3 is TGTGCCAGCCCCGGCCTTAGTAGCGGGACAGGCACAGATACGCAGTATTTT.

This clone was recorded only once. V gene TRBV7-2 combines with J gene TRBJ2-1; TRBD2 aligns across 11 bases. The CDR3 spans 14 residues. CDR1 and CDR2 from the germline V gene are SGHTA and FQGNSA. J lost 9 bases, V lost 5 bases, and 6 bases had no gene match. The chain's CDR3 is CASSLSGRGGEQFF. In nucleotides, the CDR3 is TGTGCCAGCAGCCTTAGCGGGAGGGGGGGTGAGCAGTTCTTC.

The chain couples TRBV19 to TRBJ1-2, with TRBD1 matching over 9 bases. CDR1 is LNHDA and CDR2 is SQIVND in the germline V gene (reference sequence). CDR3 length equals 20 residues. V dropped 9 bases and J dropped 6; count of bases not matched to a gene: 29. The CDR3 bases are TGTGCCAGCACCTATATATTGGGCACAGGGGGCGCAGGGCATGTGGATGGCTACACCTTC. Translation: CASTYILGTGGAGHVDGYTF. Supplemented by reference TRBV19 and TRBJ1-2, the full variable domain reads DGGITQSPKYLFRKEGQNVTLSCEQNLNHDAMYWYRQDPGQGLRLIYYSQIVNDFQKGDIAEGYSVSREKKESFPLTVTSAQKNPTAFYLCASTYILGTGGAGHVDGYTFGSGTRLTVV.

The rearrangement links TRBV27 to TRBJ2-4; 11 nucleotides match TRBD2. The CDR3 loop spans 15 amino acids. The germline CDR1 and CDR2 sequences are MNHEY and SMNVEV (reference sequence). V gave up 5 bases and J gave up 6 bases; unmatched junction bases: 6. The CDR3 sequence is CASSLSGRAGNIQYF. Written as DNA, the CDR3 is TGTGCCAGCAGTCTTAGCGGGAGGGCCGGAAACATTCAGTACTTC.

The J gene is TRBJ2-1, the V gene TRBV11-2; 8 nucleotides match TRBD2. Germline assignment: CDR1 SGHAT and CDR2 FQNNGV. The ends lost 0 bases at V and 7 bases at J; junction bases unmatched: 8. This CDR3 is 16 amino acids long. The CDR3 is CASSLDLSGRLNEQFF. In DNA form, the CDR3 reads TGTGCCAGCAGCTTAGATCTAAGCGGGAGATTGAATGAGCAGTTCTTC.

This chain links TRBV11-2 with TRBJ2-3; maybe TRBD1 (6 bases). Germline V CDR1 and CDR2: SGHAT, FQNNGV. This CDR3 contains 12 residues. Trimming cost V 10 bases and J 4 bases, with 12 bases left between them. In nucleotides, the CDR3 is TGTGCCACGACAGGTTATCCAGATACGCAGTATTTT. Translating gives CATTGYPDTQYF.

In DNA, the CDR3 is TGTGCCAGCAGTTTATTAGGGCGGCGAACGGCCGGGGAGCTGTTTTTT. Residues: CASSLLGRRTAGELFF. The chain employs TRBV27 and TRBJ2-2, with D unresolved. The V end lost 1 base, the J end lost 6 bases, and 15 bases lay between the germline ends. CDR3 length: 16 residues. Per germline, CDR1 MNHEY and CDR2 SMNVEV (reference sequence).

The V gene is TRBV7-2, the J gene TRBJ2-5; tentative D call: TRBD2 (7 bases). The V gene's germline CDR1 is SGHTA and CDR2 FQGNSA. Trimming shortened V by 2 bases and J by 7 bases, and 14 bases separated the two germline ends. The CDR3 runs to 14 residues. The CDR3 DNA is TGTGCCAGCAGCTTATCTCTAGGGGGGGGGACCCAGTACTTC. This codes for CASSLSLGGGTQYF.

The CDR3 spells CASSEAGGTRYEQYF. Written as DNA, the CDR3 is TGTGCCAGCAGTGAAGCGGGGGGGACCAGGTACGAGCAGTACTTC. The rearrangement uses TRBV6-1 and TRBJ2-7; TRBD2 matches 7 bases. Trimming removed 0 bases from V and 4 bases from J; junction bases left unmatched: 6. The CDR3 runs 15 residues. Germline V gene lookup returns CDR1 MNHNS and CDR2 SASEGT.

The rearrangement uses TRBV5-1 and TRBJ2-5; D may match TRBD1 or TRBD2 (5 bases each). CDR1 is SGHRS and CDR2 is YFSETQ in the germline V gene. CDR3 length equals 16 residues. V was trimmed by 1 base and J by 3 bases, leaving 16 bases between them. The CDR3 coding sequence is TGCGCCAGCAGCTTGTCACCCGGGGCGACTGAAGAGACCCAGTACTTC. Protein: CASSLSPGATEETQYF.

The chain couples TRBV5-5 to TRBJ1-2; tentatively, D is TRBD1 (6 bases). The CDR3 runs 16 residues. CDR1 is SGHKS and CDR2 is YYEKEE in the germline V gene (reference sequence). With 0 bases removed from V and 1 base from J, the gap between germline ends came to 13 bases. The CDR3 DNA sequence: TGTGCCAGCAGCTTGGGGGCAGGGGAAATTAACTATGGCTACACCTTC. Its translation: CASSLGAGEINYGYTF. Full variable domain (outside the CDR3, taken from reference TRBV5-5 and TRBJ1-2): DAGVTQSPTHLIKTRGQQVTLRCSPISGHKSVSWYQQVLGQGPQFIFQYYEKEERGRGNFPDRFSARQFPNYSSELNVNALLLGDSALYLCASSLGAGEINYGYTFGSGTRLTVV.

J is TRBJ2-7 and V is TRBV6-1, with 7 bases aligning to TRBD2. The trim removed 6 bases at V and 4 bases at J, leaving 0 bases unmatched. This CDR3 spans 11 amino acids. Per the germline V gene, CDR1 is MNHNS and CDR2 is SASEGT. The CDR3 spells CASRGLYEQYF. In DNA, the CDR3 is TGTGCCAGCAGGGGACTATACGAGCAGTACTTC.

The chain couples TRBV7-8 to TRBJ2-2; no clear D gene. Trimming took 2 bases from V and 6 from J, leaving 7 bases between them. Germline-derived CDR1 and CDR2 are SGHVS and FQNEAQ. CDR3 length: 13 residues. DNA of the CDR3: TGTGCCAGCAGCTTAAAGAAGCCCGGGGAGCTGTTTTTT. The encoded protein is CASSLKKPGELFF.